This T cell receptor (beta chain) came from a study of blood T cell repertoires in COVID-19. Authors' processing steps: Estimated nucleated cell counts came from reference gene primer amplification. Method: immunoSEQ multiplex PCR; TCRdb's copy keeps in-frame clones and lacks some. That table supplies the V and J calls and clone size; D and trimming were determined from the DNA. The sample yields 250,000 to 300,000 clones, 80% to 85% seen once. This clone was counted between two and nine times. Material: peripheral blood. The clonotype comes from a man between 60 and 75 years old with acute or convalescent COVID-19.

CDR3 amino acids: CASSPDDTRSYNSPLHF. CDR3 bases: TGTGCCAGCTCACCAGATGACACCCGCTCCTATAATTCACCCCTCCACTTT. This sequence joins TRBV18 and TRBJ1-6; D remains ambiguous. The ends were cut back, 2 bases at V and 0 bases at J, with 11 bases in the middle. This CDR3 spans 17 amino acids. CDR1 is KGHSH and CDR2 is LQKENI in the germline V gene.